The T cell receptor (beta chain) described here comes from a study of cytomegalovirus exposure and HLA in healthy donors. Study summary: About 200 million T cells yielded 110 million or so unique TCR beta sequences in earlier analysis.

A word on this clone: Antigen unknown.

PCR involved 60 Vbeta and 13 Jbeta primers. Method: immunoSEQ multiplex PCR; TCRdb's copy keeps in-frame clones and lacks some. This sample carries about 120,000 clones, about 80% of them seen once, and the ten largest clones take around 8.9%. Whole-study results and caveats: Evidence from a later analysis indicated that most CMV-associated TCR beta chains looked HLA-restricted. In vitro testing confirmed three CMV-associated chains as specific for CMV antigens.

CDR1 and CDR2 from the germline V gene are SGHAT and FQNNGV. CDR3 length: 14 residues. V lost 5 bases and J 2 bases, leaving 12 bases between the germline ends. The TCR sequence derives from a man aged 25-40 years in good health and CMV-seropositive. J is TRBJ2-5 and V is TRBV11-2, with D possibly TRBD1 on 6 matching bases. The source material was PBMCs. For the CDR3, the DNA is TGTGCCAGCAGCACAGACAGGACGCAAGAGACCCAGTACTTC. It translates to CASSTDRTQETQYF.